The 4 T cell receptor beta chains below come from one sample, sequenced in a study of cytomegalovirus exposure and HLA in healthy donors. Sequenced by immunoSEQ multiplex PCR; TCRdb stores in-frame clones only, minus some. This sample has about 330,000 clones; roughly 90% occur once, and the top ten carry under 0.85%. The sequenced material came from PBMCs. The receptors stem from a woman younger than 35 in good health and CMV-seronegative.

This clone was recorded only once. CDR3 DNA: TGTGCCATCAGCCCTGACAGGGATGACAGGGAGTTCTTC. This encodes CAISPDRDDREFF. The chain uses TRBV10-3 and TRBJ2-1; 7 nucleotides align to TRBD1. This CDR3 is built from 13 residues. With 6 bases clipped from V and 14 bases from J, the junction kept 13 bases outside the gene matches. Germline lookup yields CDR1 ENHRY and CDR2 SYGVKD.

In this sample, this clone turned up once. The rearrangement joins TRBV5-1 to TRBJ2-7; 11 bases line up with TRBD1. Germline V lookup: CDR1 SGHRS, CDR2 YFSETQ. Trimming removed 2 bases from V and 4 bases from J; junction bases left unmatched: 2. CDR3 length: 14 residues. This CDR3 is CASSFGTGGYEQYF. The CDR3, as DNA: TGCGCCAGCAGCTTCGGGACAGGGGGTTACGAGCAGTACTTC.

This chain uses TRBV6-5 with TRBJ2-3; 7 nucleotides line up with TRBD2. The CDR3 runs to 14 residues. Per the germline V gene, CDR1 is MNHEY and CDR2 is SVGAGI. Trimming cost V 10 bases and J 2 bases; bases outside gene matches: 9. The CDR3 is CAIRPGLNTDTQYF. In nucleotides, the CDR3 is TGTGCCATACGGCCGGGACTAAACACAGATACGCAGTATTTT.

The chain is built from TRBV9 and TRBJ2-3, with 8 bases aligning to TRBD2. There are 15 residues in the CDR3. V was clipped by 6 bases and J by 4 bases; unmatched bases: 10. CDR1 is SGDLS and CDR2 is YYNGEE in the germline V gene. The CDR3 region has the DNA TGTGCCAGCAAAAGGGCGGGAGGATCTGCAGATACGCAGTATTTT. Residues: CASKRAGGSADTQYF.